This TCR beta chain was profiled in a study of OX40 agonist ivuxolimab in advanced cancers. As for the study in general: Patients were infused with ivuxolimab every 2 weeks at 0.01 to 10 mg/kg. Patients were 82.7% male with ages about 23 to 79, mean about 65.

Generated by immunoSEQ multiplex PCR, the TCRdb table keeps only in-frame clones and is missing some. The sample records 70,000 to 90,000 clones, 85% to 90% being singletons. Germline V gene lookup returns CDR1 SGDLS and CDR2 YYNGEE. Trimming cost V 0 bases and J 3 bases; bases outside gene matches: 13. This CDR3 has 18 amino acids. The sequencing here drew on CD4+ or CD8+ T cells sorted from blood, taken in a trial of the OX40 agonist ivuxolimab. This rearrangement joins TRBV9 to TRBJ2-7; 9 bases fit TRBD2. The sequence was collected from an adult with an advanced solid tumor such as melanoma, head and neck, liver or kidney cancer. The CDR3 DNA sequence: TGTGCCAGCAGCGTAGGGTTGTTGCGGCGGGGGGGAAGCTACGAGCAGTACTTC. Translating gives CASSVGLLRRGGSYEQYF.